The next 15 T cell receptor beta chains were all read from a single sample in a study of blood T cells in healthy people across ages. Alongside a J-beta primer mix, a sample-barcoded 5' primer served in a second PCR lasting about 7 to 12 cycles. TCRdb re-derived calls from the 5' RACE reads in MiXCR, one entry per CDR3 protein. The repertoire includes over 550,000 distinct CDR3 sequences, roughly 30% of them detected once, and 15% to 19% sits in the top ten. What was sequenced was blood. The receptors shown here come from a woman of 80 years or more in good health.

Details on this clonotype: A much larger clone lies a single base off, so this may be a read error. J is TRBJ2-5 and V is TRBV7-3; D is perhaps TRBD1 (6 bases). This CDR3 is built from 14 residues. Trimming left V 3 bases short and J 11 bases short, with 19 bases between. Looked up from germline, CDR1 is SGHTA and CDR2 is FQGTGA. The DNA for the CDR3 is TGTGCCAGCAGCTTGACAGGACAGAGGAATGAGCAGTACTTC. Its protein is CASSLTGQRNEQYF.

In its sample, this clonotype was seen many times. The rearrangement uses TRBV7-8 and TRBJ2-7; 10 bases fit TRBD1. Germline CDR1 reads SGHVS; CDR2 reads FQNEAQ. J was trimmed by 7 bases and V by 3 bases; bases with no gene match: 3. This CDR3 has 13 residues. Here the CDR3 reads CASSFDRGREQYF. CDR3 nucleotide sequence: TGTGCCAGCAGCTTTGACAGGGGGCGGGAGCAGTACTTC.

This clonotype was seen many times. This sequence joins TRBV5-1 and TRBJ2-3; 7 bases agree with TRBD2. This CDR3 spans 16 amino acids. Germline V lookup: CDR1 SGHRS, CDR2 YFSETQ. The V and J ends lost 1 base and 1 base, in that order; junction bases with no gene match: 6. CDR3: CASSLLRLAGTDTQYF. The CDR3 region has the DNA TGCGCCAGCAGCTTGCTCAGACTAGCCGGCACAGATACGCAGTATTTT.

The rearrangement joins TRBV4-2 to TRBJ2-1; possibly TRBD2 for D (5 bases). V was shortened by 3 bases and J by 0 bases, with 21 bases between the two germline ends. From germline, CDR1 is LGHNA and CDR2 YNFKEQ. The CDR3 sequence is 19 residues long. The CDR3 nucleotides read TGTGCCAGCAGCCAGAATCCTGGGATCGGGGATAGCTCCTACAATGAGCAGTTCTTC. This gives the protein CASSQNPGIGDSSYNEQFF.

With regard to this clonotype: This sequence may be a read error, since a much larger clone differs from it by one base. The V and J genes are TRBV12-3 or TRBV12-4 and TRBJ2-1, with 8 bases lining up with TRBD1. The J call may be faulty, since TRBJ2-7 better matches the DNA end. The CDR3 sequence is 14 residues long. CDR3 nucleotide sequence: TGTGCCAGCAGTGGGACAGGCTCCTACAATGAGCAGTACTTC. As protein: CASSGTGSYNEQYF.

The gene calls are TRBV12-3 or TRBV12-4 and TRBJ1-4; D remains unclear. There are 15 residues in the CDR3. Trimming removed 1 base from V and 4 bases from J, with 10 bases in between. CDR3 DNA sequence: TGTGCCAGCAGTTTAGGGGGAGGGCTTAATGAAAAACTGTTTTTT. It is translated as CASSLGGGLNEKLFF.

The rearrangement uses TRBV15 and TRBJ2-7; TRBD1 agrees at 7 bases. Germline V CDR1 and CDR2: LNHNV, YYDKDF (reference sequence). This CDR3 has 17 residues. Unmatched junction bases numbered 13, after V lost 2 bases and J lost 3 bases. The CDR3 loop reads CATSRWISGTESYEQYF. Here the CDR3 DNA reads TGTGCCACCAGCAGATGGATCTCCGGGACAGAGAGCTACGAGCAGTACTTC.

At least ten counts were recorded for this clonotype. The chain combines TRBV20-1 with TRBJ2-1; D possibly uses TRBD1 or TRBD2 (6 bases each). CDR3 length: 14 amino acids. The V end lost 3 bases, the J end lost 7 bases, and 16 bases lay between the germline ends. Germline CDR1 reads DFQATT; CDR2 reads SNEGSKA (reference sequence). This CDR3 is CSASPKGGWNEQFF. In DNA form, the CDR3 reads TGCAGTGCTAGTCCCAAAGGGGGGTGGAATGAGCAGTTCTTC.

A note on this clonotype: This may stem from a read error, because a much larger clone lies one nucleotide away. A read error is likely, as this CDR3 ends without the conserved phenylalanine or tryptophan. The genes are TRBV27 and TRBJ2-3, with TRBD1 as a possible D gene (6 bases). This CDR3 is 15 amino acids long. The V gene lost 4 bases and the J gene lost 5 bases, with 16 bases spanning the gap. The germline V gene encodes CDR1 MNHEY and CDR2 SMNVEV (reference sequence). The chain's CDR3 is CASSYQGQRGDTQYL. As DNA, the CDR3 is TGTGCCAGCAGTTATCAAGGACAGAGGGGAGATACGCAGTATTTG.

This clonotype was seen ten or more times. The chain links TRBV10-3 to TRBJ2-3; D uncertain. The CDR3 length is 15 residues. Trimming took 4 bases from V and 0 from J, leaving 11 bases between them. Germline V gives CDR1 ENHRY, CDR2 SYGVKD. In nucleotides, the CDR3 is TGTGCCATCAGTGTTGGCAGTTCTAGCACAGATACGCAGTATTTT. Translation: CAISVGSSSTDTQYF.

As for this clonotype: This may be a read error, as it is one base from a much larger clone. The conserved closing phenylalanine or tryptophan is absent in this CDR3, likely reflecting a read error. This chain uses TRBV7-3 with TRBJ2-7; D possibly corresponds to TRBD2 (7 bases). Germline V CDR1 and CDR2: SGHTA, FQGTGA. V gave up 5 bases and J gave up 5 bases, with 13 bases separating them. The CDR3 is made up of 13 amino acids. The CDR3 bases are TGTGCCAGCAGCGATAGGGGGGGCAACGAGCAGTACTTA. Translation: CASSDRGGNEQYL.

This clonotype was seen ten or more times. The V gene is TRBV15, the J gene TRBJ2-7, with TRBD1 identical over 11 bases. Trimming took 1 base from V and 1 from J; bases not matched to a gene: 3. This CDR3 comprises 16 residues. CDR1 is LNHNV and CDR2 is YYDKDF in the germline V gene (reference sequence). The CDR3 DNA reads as TGTGCCACCAGCAGAGGGGACAGGGGGTTTTCCTACGAGCAGTACTTC. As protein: CATSRGDRGFSYEQYF.

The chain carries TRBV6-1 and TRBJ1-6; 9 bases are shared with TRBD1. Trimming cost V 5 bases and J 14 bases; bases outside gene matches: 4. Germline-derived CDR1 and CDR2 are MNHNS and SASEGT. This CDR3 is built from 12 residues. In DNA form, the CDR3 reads TGTGCCAGCAGTACCAGGACAGGGGCCCTCCACTTT. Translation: CASSTRTGALHF.

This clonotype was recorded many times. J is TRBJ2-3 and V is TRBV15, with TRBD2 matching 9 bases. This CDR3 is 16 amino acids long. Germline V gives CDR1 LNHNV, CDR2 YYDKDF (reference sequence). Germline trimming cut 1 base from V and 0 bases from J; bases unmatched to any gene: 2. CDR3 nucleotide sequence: TGTGCCACCAGCAGAGGTACTAGCGGGAGCACAGATACGCAGTATTTT. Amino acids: CATSRGTSGSTDTQYF.

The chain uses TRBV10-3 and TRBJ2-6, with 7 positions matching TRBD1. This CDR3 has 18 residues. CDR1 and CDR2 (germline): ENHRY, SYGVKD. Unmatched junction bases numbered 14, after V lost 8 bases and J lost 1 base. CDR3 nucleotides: TGTGCCATCCGGATGACCGGGACAGTAGATTCTGGGGCCAACGTCCTGACTTTC. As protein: CAIRMTGTVDSGANVLTF.